The 8 T cell receptor beta chains in this list originate from one sample, sequenced in a study of beta chain features in type 1 diabetes. Study-wide findings and caveats: People with Type 1 diabetes carried modestly yet significantly shorter TCRB CDR3s in all four CD4+ subsets.

All of the isolated RNA was reverse transcribed, so expressed TCRB transcripts were sequenced. Assay: immunoSEQ multiplex PCR; the TCRdb copy retains only in-frame clones and omits some. This sample has around 710,000 clones, with roughly an eighth found just once. Their antigen targets remain unknown. The sample consisted of naive CD4+ T cells from blood. These receptor sequences come from a man aged 30 to 45 with type 1 diabetes.

The chain joins TRBV5-6 to TRBJ1-3; D is possibly TRBD1 (6 bases). Germline CDR1 is SGHDT and CDR2 is YYEEEE. This CDR3 has 15 residues. V gave up 4 bases and J gave up 0 bases, with 11 bases separating them. The CDR3: CASSTGTSSGNTIYF. In nucleotides, the CDR3 is TGTGCCAGCAGCACCGGGACAAGCTCTGGAAACACCATATATTTT.

This clone appeared a few times. This rearrangement joins TRBV18 to TRBJ2-7; no clear D gene. CDR1 is KGHSH, CDR2 LQKENI, per germline. V lost 5 bases and J lost 5, with 19 bases in between. The CDR3 is 15 amino acids. The CDR3 spells CASSDNTSPSHEQYF. The CDR3 coding sequence is TGTGCCAGCTCAGACAACACCTCCCCTAGTCACGAGCAGTACTTC.

This clone appeared a few times. The chain combines TRBV10-3 with TRBJ2-4; tentatively, D is TRBD2 (6 bases). This CDR3 comprises 14 residues. V was trimmed by 0 bases and J by 4 bases, leaving 7 bases between them. CDR1 and CDR2 from the germline V gene are ENHRY and SYGVKD. In DNA, the CDR3 is TGTGCCATCAGTGAGTCGGGGAGGAAAAACATTCAGTACTTC. Residues: CAISESGRKNIQYF.

In its sample, this clone was seen a few times. The chain links TRBV10-3 to TRBJ1-5, with D tentatively TRBD1 (6 bases). This CDR3 spans 14 amino acids. Trimming pared 6 bases from V and 0 bases from J, leaving 9 bases between. Germline values: CDR1 ENHRY, CDR2 SYGVKD. CDR3 in amino acids: CAISGQLSNQPQHF. CDR3 nucleotides: TGTGCCATCAGCGGACAGCTTAGCAATCAGCCCCAGCATTTT.

This sequence joins TRBV7-2 and TRBJ2-5; TRBD2 matches at 7 bases. Germline V gene data show CDR1 as SGHTA and CDR2 as FQGNSA. J lost 5 bases, V lost 7 bases, and 10 bases had no gene match. The CDR3 runs to 14 residues. The CDR3 reads CASTPGGATETQYF. CDR3 DNA: TGTGCCAGCACCCCGGGAGGAGCAACGGAGACCCAGTACTTC.

In this sample, this clone turned up a few times. V usage is TRBV27 and J usage is TRBJ2-1; 11 bases map to TRBD2. V lost 7 bases and J lost 6; bases outside the gene matches: 8. This CDR3 has 15 amino acids. Germline V gene lookup returns CDR1 MNHEY and CDR2 SMNVEV (reference sequence). The chain's CDR3 is CASNQLAGVFNEQFF. The CDR3 DNA is TGTGCCAGCAACCAACTAGCGGGGGTCTTCAATGAGCAGTTCTTC.

V usage is TRBV11-3 and J usage is TRBJ1-2; D is possibly TRBD1 (5 bases). In germline, CDR1 is SGHNT, CDR2 YENEEA. Trimming took 5 bases from V and 4 from J, leaving 17 bases between them. This CDR3 is built from 15 residues. As DNA, the CDR3 is TGTGCCAGCAGCATTGTGGGACGGGAGAGCTATGGCTACACCTTC. This gives the protein CASSIVGRESYGYTF.

This clone is a singleton in its sample. J is TRBJ1-2 and V is TRBV6-5, with D tentatively TRBD1 (5 bases). V was pared by 2 bases and J by 4 bases, with 11 bases between. The CDR3 extends over 14 amino acids. Looked up from germline, CDR1 is MNHEY and CDR2 is SVGAGI. CDR3 DNA sequence: TGTGCCAGCAGTTACAGTCATGGGGGCTATGGCTACACCTTC. Residues: CASSYSHGGYGYTF.